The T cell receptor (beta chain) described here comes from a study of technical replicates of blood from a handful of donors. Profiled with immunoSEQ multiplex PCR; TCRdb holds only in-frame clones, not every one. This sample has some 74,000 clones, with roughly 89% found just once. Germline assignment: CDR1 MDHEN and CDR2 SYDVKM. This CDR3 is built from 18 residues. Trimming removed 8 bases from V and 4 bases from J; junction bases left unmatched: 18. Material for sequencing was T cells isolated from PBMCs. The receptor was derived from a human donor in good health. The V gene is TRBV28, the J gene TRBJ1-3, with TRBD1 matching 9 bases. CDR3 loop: CASQTAPGTGFSGNTIYF. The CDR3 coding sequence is TGTGCCAGCCAAACCGCCCCCGGGACAGGGTTCTCGGGAAACACCATATATTTT.